This T cell receptor beta chain was sequenced in a study of blood T cell repertoires in COVID-19. Across the study: Researchers got acute and convalescent COVID-19 samples from the United States, Italy and Spain. T cells, B-cell-depleted T cells, or PBMCs provided the cDNA or gDNA that served as material.

Seattle-derived patients entered the study during active infection and were followed longitudinally. Per the study methods: Estimates of nucleated cell counts were drawn from the amplification of reference gene primers. Generated by immunoSEQ multiplex PCR, the TCRdb table keeps only in-frame clones and is missing some. That table furnishes V, J and clone size, whereas the DNA furnished D and trimming. The sample contains 250,000 to 300,000 clones, approximately 91% of which appear only once. The source is a woman in her thirties with COVID-19, enrolled during active disease. Sequenced material: peripheral blood.

CDR3 nucleotides: TGCGCCAGCAGTTATAGCGGGAGCTCTAGCACAGATACGCAGTATTTT. It codes for CASSYSGSSSTDTQYF. The chain combines TRBV5-1 with TRBJ2-3, with TRBD2 identical over 9 bases. There are 16 residues in the CDR3. Per germline, CDR1 SGHRS and CDR2 YFSETQ. V lost 5 bases and J lost 0; bases outside the gene matches: 7.